This T cell receptor beta chain was captured by sequencing in a study of response to subunit inactivated influenza vaccine. Findings of the study overall: It was suggested by the authors that few new T cells are recruited by each seasonal influenza vaccination.

V was cut by 2 bases and J by 8 bases, with 11 bases left in between. Germline V CDR1 and CDR2: SGHRS, YFSETQ. The CDR3 has 13 amino acids. This clonotype was seen ten or more times. What it recognizes is unknown. MiXCR, run by TCRdb on the RT-PCR reads, gives a single entry per CDR3 protein. This table holds 650,000 or so distinct CDR3 sequences, 13% to 15% found once. The source of this sequence is a man in his fifties who received an inactivated influenza vaccine. The starting material was PBMCs from blood, obtained around 15 days before vaccination. The chain recombines TRBV5-1 with TRBJ2-1; possibly TRBD1 for D (6 bases). The DNA of the CDR3 is TGCGCCAGCAGCTTTCACAGGGTCGATGAGCAGTTCTTC. Translation: CASSFHRVDEQFF. Complete variable domain (other parts from reference TRBV5-1 and TRBJ2-1): KAGVTQTPRYLIKTRGQQVTLSCSPISGHRSVSWYQQTPGQGLQFLFEYFSETQRNKGNFPGRFSGRQFSNSRSEMNVSTLELGDSALYLCASSFHRVDEQFFGPGTRLTVL.